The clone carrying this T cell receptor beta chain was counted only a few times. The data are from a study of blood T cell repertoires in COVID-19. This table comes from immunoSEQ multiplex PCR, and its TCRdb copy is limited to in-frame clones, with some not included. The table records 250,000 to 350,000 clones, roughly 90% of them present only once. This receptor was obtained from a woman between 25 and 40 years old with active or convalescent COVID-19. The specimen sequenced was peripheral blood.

The DNA of the CDR3 is TGTGCCATCTCCTCTACTCCTGAGAACACTGAAGCTTTCTTT. Translating it yields CAISSTPENTEAFF. The V call is TRBV10-3, the J call TRBJ1-1; D unresolved. V was shortened by 8 bases and J by 1 base, with 14 bases between the two germline ends. In germline, CDR1 is ENHRY, CDR2 SYGVKD. CDR3 length: 14 amino acids.